This TCR beta chain originates from a study of blood T cell repertoires in COVID-19. Study as a whole: Researchers got acute and convalescent COVID-19 samples from the United States, Italy and Spain. In each case, the material was cDNA or gDNA derived from T cells, B-cell-depleted T cells, or PBMCs.

The CDR3 has 14 amino acids. CDR1 is SNHLY, CDR2 FYNNEI, per germline. The V end lost 11 bases, the J end lost 8 bases, and 22 bases lay between the germline ends. This clone was recorded once. As originally analysed: From reference gene primer amplification, estimates of nucleated cell counts were derived. Profiling relied on immunoSEQ multiplex PCR, and the TCRdb table lists in-frame clones only, not all of them. D and trimming were read from the DNA, whereas the V and J calls and clone size are those reported in that table. The sample holds around 82,000 clones; 70% to 90% are singletons and the top ten take around a tenth.

The sequenced sample was peripheral blood. The source is a man aged 50 to 60 with COVID-19, enrolled during active disease. The V and J genes are TRBV2 and TRBJ2-1; D remains ambiguous. CDR3 bases: TGTGCCCTAGACTTGGAACACACAATAGATGAGCAGTTCTTC. The encoded protein is CALDLEHTIDEQFF.